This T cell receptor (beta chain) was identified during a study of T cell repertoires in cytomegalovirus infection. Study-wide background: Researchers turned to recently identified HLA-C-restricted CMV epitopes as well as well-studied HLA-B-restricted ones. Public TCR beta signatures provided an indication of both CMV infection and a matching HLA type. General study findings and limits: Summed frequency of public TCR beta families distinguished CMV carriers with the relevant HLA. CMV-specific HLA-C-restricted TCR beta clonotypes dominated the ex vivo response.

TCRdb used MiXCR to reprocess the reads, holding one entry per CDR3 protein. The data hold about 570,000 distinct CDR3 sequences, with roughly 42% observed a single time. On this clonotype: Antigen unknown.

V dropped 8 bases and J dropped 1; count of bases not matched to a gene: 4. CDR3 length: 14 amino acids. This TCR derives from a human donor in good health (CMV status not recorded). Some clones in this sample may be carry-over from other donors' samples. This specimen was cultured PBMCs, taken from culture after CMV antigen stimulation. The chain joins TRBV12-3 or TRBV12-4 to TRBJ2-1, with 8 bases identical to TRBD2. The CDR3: CASRSSGSYNEQFF. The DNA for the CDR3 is TGTGCCAGCCGGTCTAGCGGGTCCTACAATGAGCAGTTCTTC.